Below are 2 T cell receptor beta chains sequenced from a single sample in a study of identical twins. Each CDR3 protein gets one entry after TCRdb re-called the 5' RACE reads with MiXCR. The profile shows 200,000 to 300,000 distinct CDR3 sequences, roughly 7% of them singletons. This same sample was also taken into another study, of yellow fever vaccine responses in identical twins.

Specimen: memory (CD45RO+) T cells sorted from blood. The receptors stem from a woman between 18 and 30 years old in good health.

This clonotype appeared many times. The CDR3 DNA reads TGTGCCAGCAGCTGGGGGGCGACTACCACAGATACGCAGTATTTT. Protein: CASSWGATTTDTQYF. The chain employs TRBV7-8 and TRBJ2-3; D may match TRBD1 or TRBD2 (6 bases each). Germline V CDR1 and CDR2: SGHVS, FQNEAQ. Between the trimmed V and J ends, which lost 4 bases and 2 bases, there was a span of 13 bases. The CDR3 is made up of 15 amino acids.

In this sample, this clonotype turned up a few times. The rearrangement uses TRBV5-1 and TRBJ2-2, with no clear D. Trimming cost V 0 bases and J 0 bases, with 15 bases left between them. Germline assignment: CDR1 SGHRS and CDR2 YFSETQ. CDR3 length equals 18 residues. The CDR3 loop is CASSLVSPAWSNTGELFF. CDR3 in DNA: TGCGCCAGCAGCTTGGTGTCCCCCGCCTGGTCGAACACCGGGGAGCTGTTTTTT.